This TCR beta chain was identified during a study of cytomegalovirus exposure and HLA in healthy donors. With regard to this clone: The target antigen is unknown.

Germline lookup yields CDR1 MNHEY and CDR2 SMNVEV (reference sequence). Between the trimmed V and J ends, which lost 4 bases and 0 bases, there was a span of 10 bases. The CDR3 totals 14 residues. PCR employed 60 Vbeta and 13 Jbeta primers. Per the authors' pipeline: An analysis performed later counted roughly 80 million unique TCR beta chains (around 9.9 million of them shared). The assay was immunoSEQ multiplex PCR, and TCRdb's table has in-frame clones only and misses some. The V and J calls and clone size come from that table; D and trimming were worked out from the DNA. Among around 170,000 clones listed, 80% were seen once. Study-wide points: Trimming of TCR beta V- and J-genes showed a link, identified in a later analysis, to a missense DCLRE1C variant. Productive status was seen about 87% or about 30% of the time for most TCR beta V segments in an earlier analysis. The listing of some 170 TCR beta chains classed them as cytomegalovirus-associated.

The chain combines TRBV27 with TRBJ2-7, with a tentative D call TRBD1 (6 bases). Sequencing was carried out using PBMCs. The source is a woman aged 25 to 39 in good health and CMV-seronegative. Here the CDR3 reads CASSWGQSSYEQYF. The DNA of the CDR3 is TGTGCCAGCAGTTGGGGGCAGAGCTCCTACGAGCAGTACTTC.